Reported below is one T cell receptor beta chain. This sample is part of a study of early T cells in non-severe SARS-CoV-2 infection. Trimming cost V 2 bases and J 0 bases, with 11 bases left between them. From germline, CDR1 is SGHRS and CDR2 YFSETQ. This CDR3 contains 15 residues. Individual cDNA molecules were tagged with unique molecular identifiers, the study reported. TCRdb reanalysed the 5' RACE reads using MiXCR and keeps one entry per CDR3 protein. Found here are about 100,000 distinct CDR3 sequences, approximately 13% of them singletons; the top ten hold around 2.4%. The V and J genes are TRBV5-1 and TRBJ2-5, with D possibly TRBD1 on 5 matching bases. Input material: whole blood. The receptor was isolated from an adult who was a healthcare worker with PCR-confirmed SARS-CoV-2 infection or an uninfected control (not recorded which). The CDR3: CASSLQVPYQETQYF. The CDR3 DNA sequence: TGCGCCAGCAGCTTACAGGTCCCGTACCAAGAGACCCAGTACTTC.